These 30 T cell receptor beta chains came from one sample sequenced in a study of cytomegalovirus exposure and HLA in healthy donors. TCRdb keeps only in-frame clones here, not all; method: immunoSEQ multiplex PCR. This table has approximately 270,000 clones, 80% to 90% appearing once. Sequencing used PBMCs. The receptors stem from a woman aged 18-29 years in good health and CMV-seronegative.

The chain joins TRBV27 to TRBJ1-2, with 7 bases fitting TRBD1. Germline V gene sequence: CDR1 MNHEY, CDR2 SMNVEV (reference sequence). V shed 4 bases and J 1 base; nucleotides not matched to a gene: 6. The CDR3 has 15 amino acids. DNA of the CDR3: TGTGCCAGCAGTTCGGGACAGCCCATTAACTATGGCTACACCTTC. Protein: CASSSGQPINYGYTF.

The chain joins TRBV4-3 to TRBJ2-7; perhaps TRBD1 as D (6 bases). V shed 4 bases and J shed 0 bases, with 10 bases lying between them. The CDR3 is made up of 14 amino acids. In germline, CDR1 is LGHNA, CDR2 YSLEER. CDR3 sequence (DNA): TGCGCCAGCAGCCGTGGACAGACCTCCTACGAGCAGTACTTC. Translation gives CASSRGQTSYEQYF.

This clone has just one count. DNA of the CDR3: TGTGCCAGCTCACCACAGAGAGGGAAGGAGGGCTACACCTTC. Protein: CASSPQRGKEGYTF. This chain connects TRBV18 to TRBJ1-2; D remains unclear. Per germline, CDR1 KGHSH and CDR2 LQKENI. V lost 1 base and J 8 bases, leaving 14 bases between the germline ends. The CDR3 is 14 residues long.

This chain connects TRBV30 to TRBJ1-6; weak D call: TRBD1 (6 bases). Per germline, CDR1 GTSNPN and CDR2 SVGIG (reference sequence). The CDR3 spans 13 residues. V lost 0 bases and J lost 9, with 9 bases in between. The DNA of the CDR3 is TGTGCCTGGAGTGTAGGGGACACTTCACCCCTCCACTTT. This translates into CAWSVGDTSPLHF.

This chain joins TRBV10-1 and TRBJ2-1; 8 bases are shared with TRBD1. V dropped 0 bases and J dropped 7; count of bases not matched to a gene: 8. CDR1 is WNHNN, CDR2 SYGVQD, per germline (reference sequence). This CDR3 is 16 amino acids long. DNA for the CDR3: TGCGCCAGCAGTGAGTCAGGCAGGGGGCTTCTTAATGAGCAGTTCTTC. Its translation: CASSESGRGLLNEQFF.

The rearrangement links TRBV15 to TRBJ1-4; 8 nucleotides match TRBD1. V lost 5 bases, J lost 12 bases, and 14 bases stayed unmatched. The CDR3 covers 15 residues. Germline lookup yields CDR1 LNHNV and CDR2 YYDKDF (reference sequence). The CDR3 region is CATSDYRGERGELFF. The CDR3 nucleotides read TGTGCCACCAGCGATTACAGGGGGGAACGAGGGGAACTGTTTTTT.

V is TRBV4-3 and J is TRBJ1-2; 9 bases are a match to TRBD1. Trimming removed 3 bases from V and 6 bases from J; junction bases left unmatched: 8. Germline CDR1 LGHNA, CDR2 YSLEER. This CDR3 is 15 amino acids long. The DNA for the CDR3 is TGCGCCAGCAGCCAGATCTGGACAGGGGAAGATGGCTACACCTTC. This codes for CASSQIWTGEDGYTF.

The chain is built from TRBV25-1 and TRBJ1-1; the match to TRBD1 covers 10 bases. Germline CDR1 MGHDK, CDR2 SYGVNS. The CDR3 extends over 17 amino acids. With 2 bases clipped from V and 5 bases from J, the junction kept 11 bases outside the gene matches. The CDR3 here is CASSERGQGTDKTEAFF. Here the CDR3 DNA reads TGTGCCAGCAGTGAAAGGGGACAGGGGACGGATAAGACTGAAGCTTTCTTT.

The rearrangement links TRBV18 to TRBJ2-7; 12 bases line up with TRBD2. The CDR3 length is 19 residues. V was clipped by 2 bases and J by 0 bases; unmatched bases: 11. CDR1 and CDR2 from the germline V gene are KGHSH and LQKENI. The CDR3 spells CASSPIATSGSFRSYEQYF. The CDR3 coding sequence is TGTGCCAGCTCACCAATTGCGACTAGCGGGAGCTTCCGCTCCTACGAGCAGTACTTC.

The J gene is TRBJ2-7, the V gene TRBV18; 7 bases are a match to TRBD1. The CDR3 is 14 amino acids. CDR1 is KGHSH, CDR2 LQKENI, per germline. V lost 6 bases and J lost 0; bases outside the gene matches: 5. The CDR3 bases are TGTGCCAGCTCGGCGAGGGACAGCTCCTACGAGCAGTACTTC. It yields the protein CASSARDSSYEQYF.

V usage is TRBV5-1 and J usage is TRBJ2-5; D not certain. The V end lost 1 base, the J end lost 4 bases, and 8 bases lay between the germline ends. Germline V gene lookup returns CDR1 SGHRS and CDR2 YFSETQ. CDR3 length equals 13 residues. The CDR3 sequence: CASSLNIGETQYF. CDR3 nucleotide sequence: TGCGCCAGCAGCTTGAATATCGGAGAGACCCAGTACTTC.

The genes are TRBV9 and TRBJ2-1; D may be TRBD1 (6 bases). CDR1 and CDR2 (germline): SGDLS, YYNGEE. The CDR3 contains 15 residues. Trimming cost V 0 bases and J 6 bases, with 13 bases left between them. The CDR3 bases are TGTGCCAGCAGCGTAGGGGGGCCCAGCACCAATGAGCAGTTCTTC. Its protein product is CASSVGGPSTNEQFF.

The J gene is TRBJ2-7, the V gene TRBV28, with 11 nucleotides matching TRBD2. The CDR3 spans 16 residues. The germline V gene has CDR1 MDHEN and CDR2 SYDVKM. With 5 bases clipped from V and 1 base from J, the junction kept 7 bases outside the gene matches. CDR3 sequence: CASSIPGTSGSYEQYF. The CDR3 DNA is TGTGCCAGCAGTATCCCCGGGACTAGCGGTTCCTACGAGCAGTACTTC.

CDR3 residues: CASSGTEQETQYF. The CDR3, as DNA: TGTGCCAGTAGCGGGACAGAACAAGAGACCCAGTACTTC. The chain uses TRBV19 and TRBJ2-5, with TRBD1 identical over 7 bases. This CDR3 is 13 amino acids long. V trimming: 6 bases; J trimming: 2 bases; junction bases outside the gene matches: 3. Germline CDR1 LNHDA, CDR2 SQIVND (reference sequence). The full variable domain, rest sourced from reference TRBV19 and TRBJ2-5, is DGGITQSPKYLFRKEGQNVTLSCEQNLNHDAMYWYRQDPGQGLRLIYYSQIVNDFQKGDIAEGYSVSREKKESFPLTVTSAQKNPTAFYLCASSGTEQETQYFGPGTRLLVL.

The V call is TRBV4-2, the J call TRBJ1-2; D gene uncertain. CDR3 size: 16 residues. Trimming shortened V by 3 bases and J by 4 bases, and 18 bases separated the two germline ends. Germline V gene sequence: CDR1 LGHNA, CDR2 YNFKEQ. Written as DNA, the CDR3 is TGTGCCAGCAGCCATGATACTAAGCGGGGAGGCTATGGCTACACCTTC. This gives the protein CASSHDTKRGGYGYTF.

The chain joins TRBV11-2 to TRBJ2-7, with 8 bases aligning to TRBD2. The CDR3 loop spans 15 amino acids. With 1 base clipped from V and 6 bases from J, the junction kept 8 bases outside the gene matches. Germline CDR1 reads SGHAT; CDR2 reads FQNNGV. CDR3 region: CASSLVLSGGGEQYF. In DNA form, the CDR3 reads TGTGCCAGCAGCTTAGTTCTCAGCGGGGGAGGCGAGCAGTACTTC.

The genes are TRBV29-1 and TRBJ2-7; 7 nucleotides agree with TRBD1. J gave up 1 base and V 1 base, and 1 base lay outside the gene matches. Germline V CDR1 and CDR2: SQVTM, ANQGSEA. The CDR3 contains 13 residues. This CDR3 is CSVEGGQSYEQYF. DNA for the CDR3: TGCAGCGTTGAAGGGGGACAGTCCTACGAGCAGTACTTC.

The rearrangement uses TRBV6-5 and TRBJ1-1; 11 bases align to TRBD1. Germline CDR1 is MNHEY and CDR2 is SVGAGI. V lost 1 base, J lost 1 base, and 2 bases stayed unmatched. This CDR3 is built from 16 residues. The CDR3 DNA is TGTGCCAGCAGTTACTACGGGACAGGGGGGAACACTGAAGCTTTCTTT. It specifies CASSYYGTGGNTEAFF.

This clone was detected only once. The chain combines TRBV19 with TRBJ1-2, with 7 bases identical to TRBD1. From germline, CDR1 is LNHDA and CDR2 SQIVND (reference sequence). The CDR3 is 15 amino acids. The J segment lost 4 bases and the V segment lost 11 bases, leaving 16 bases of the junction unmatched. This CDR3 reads CAGRRGQGDIYGYTF. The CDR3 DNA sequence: TGTGCCGGCCGTCGGGGGCAGGGGGATATCTATGGCTACACCTTC.

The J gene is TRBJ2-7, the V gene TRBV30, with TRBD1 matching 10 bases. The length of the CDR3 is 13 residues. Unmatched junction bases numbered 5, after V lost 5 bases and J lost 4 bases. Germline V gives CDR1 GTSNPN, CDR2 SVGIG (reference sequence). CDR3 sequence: CAWLGQGTYEQYF. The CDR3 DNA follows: TGTGCCTGGTTGGGACAGGGGACGTACGAGCAGTACTTC.

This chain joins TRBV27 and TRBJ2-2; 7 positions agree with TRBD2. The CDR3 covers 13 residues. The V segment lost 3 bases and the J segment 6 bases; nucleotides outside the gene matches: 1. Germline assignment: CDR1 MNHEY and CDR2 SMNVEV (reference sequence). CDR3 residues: CASSLGGSGELFF. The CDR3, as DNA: TGTGCCAGCAGTTTGGGGGGGTCCGGGGAGCTGTTTTTT.

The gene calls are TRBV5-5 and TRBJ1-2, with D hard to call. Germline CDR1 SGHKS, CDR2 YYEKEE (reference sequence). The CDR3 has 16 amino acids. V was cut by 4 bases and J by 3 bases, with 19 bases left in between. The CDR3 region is CASSLPTRVNDYGYTF. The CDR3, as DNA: TGTGCCAGCAGCCTCCCTACCCGGGTAAATGACTATGGCTACACCTTC.

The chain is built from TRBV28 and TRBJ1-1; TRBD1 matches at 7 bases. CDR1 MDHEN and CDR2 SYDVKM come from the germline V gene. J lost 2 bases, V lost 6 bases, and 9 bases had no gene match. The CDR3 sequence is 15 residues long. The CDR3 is CASRLGGQTNTEAFF. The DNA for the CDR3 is TGTGCCAGCAGATTAGGGGGACAGACCAACACTGAAGCTTTCTTT.

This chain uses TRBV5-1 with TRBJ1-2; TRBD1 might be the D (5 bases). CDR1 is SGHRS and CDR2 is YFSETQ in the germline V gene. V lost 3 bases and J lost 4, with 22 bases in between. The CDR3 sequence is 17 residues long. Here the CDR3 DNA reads TGCGCCAGCAGCTATGGATTTAAAGGGGAAGTGGGCTATGGCTACACCTTC. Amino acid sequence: CASSYGFKGEVGYGYTF.

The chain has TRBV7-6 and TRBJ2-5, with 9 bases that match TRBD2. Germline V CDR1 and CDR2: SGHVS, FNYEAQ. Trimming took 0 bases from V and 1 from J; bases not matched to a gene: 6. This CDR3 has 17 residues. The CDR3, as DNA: TGTGCCAGCAGCTTAGCGGCTGCTAGCGGGGCCCAAGAGACCCAGTACTTC. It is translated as CASSLAAASGAQETQYF.

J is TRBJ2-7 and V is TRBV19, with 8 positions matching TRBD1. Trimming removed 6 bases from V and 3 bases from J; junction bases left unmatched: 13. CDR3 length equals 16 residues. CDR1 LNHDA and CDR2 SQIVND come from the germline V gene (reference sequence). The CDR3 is CASRDPGDRRNYEQYF. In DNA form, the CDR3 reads TGTGCCAGTAGGGACCCGGGGGACAGGCGTAACTACGAGCAGTACTTC.

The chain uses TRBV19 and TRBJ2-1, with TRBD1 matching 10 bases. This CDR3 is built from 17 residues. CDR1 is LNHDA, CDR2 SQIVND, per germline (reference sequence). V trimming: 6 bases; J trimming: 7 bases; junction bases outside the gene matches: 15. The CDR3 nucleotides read TGTGCCAGTAGCGTGGACAGGGGGAACCCTAGTAGGAATGAGCAGTTCTTC. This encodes CASSVDRGNPSRNEQFF.

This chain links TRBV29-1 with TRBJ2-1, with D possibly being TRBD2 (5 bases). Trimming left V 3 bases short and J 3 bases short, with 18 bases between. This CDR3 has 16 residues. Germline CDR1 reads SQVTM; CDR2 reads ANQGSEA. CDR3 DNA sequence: TGCAGCGTTGAGGCTAGCCGAACATATCTCTACAATGAGCAGTTCTTC. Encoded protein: CSVEASRTYLYNEQFF.

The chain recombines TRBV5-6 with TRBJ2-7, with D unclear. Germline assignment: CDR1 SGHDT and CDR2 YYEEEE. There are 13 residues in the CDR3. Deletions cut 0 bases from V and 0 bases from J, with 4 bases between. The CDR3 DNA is TGTGCCAGCAGCTTGGGTAGCTCCTACGAGCAGTACTTC. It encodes CASSLGSSYEQYF.

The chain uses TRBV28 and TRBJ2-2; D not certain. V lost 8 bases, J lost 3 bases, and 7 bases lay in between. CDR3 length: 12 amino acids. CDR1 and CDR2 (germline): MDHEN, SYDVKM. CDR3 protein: CASWSDTGELFF. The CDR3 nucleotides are TGTGCCAGCTGGAGTGACACCGGGGAGCTGTTTTTT.